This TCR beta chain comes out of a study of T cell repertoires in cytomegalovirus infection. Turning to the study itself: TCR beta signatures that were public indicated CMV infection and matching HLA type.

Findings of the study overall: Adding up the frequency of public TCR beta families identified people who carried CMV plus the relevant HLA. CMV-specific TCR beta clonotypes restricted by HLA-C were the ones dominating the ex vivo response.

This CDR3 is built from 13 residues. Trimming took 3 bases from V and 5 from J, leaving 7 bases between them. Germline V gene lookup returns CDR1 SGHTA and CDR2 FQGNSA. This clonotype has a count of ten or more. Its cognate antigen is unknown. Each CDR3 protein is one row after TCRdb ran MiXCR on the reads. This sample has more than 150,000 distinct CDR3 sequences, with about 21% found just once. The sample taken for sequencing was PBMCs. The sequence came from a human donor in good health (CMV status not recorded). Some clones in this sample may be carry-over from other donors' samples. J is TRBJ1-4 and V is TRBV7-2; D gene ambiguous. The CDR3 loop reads CASSFARNEKLFF. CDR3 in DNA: TGTGCCAGCAGCTTTGCTCGGAATGAAAAACTGTTTTTT.